Shown below are 31 T cell receptor beta chains from a single sample sequenced in a study of T cell repertoires in cytomegalovirus infection. One entry per CDR3 protein, called by TCRdb with MiXCR from the reads. In the table there are approximately 180,000 distinct CDR3 sequences, 15% to 20% of which are singletons. The sample taken for sequencing was PBMCs. Receptor source: a human donor in good health (CMV status not recorded). Some clones in this sample may be carry-over from other donors' samples.

This clonotype was recorded at least ten times. The chain is built from TRBV6-5 and TRBJ1-1; D is perhaps TRBD1 (6 bases). V shed 0 bases and J shed 5 bases, with 22 bases lying between them. Germline CDR1 reads MNHEY; CDR2 reads SVGAGI. This CDR3 is built from 18 residues. The CDR3 nucleotides read TGTGCCAGCAGTTACTCGTTCGGGGGGCTCGGCGGTCGGACTGAAGCTTTCTTT. Its translation: CASSYSFGGLGGRTEAFF.

This clonotype was counted a few times. The chain combines TRBV2 with TRBJ2-5; D uncertain. The V end was cut by 2 bases, the J end by 5 bases, with 6 bases between. Germline lookup yields CDR1 SNHLY and CDR2 FYNNEI. This CDR3 spans 12 amino acids. The CDR3 loop reads CASSESSETQYF. For the CDR3, the DNA is TGTGCCAGCAGTGAATCTTCGGAGACCCAGTACTTC.

The chain employs TRBV5-6 and TRBJ2-7; D is unresolved. Germline-derived CDR1 and CDR2 are SGHDT and YYEEEE. The CDR3 is 13 amino acids. V was trimmed by 4 bases and J by 0 bases, leaving 8 bases between them. In nucleotides, the CDR3 is TGTGCCAGCAGCCGAAGCAACTCCTACGAGCAGTACTTC. Translated, it gives CASSRSNSYEQYF.

Ten or more counts support this clonotype. The chain links TRBV7-8 to TRBJ2-3, with a tentative D call TRBD1 (7 bases). With 5 bases removed from V and 2 bases from J, the gap between germline ends came to 14 bases. Germline assignment: CDR1 SGHVS and CDR2 FQNEAQ. CDR3 length: 15 amino acids. The chain's CDR3 is CASSKEGTATDTQYF. In DNA, the CDR3 is TGTGCCAGCAGCAAGGAGGGGACAGCCACAGATACGCAGTATTTT.

This clonotype was picked up a small number of times. V is TRBV19 and J is TRBJ1-4, with TRBD1 identical over 7 bases. V lost 4 bases and J lost 13; bases outside the gene matches: 6. The CDR3 runs 12 residues. Looked up from germline, CDR1 is LNHDA and CDR2 is SQIVND (reference sequence). The CDR3 DNA sequence: TGTGCCAGTAGTACCCGGACAGGAGGACTGTTTTTT. It is translated as CASSTRTGGLFF.

This clonotype has at least ten counts. At one boundary the junction diverges from the germline segment, which might be a read error. The chain employs TRBV7-2 and TRBJ2-1; 11 bases map to TRBD2. Germline CDR1 and CDR2: SGHTA and FQGNSA. This CDR3 region has 15 residues. For the CDR3, the DNA is TGTGCCAGCAGCATAGCGGGAGGGCCCCACAATGAGCAGTTCTTC. Amino acid sequence: CASSIAGGPHNEQFF.

This clonotype was counted ten times or more. The chain employs TRBV7-2 and TRBJ1-2; D unclear. This CDR3 has 13 residues. The V end lost 5 bases, the J end lost 2 bases, and 9 bases lay between the germline ends. Germline V lookup: CDR1 SGHTA, CDR2 FQGNSA. The CDR3 bases are TGTGCCAGCAGCCCCGATGGAAACTATGGCTACACCTTC. This encodes CASSPDGNYGYTF.

A few counts support this clonotype. V gene TRBV19 combines with J gene TRBJ2-1; D call uncertain. Trimming left V 2 bases short and J 0 bases short, with 5 bases between. Germline V gives CDR1 LNHDA, CDR2 SQIVND (reference sequence). The CDR3 spans 14 residues. CDR3 sequence: CASSILSSYNEQFF. The CDR3 bases are TGTGCCAGTAGTATACTGAGCTCCTACAATGAGCAGTTCTTC.

This clonotype was seen ten or more times. The rearrangement uses TRBV7-2 and TRBJ2-5, with D tentatively TRBD1 (6 bases). The CDR3 spans 15 residues. Germline V gives CDR1 SGHTA, CDR2 FQGNSA. V was cut by 6 bases and J by 5 bases, with 19 bases left in between. The CDR3 protein is CASRFNRDGWETQYF. The CDR3 DNA sequence: TGTGCCAGCAGGTTCAACAGGGATGGGTGGGAGACCCAGTACTTC.

The CDR3 sequence is CASSATSGGPVTGELFF. The CDR3 nucleotides read TGCGCCAGCAGCGCGACTAGCGGGGGGCCGGTCACCGGGGAGCTGTTTTTT. The chain has TRBV5-1 and TRBJ2-2; 13 nucleotides align to TRBD2. This CDR3 comprises 17 residues. V shed 4 bases, J shed 4 bases, and the junction held 7 bases outside the gene matches. The germline gives CDR1 SGHRS, CDR2 YFSETQ.

V and J are TRBV28 and TRBJ1-1; D call uncertain. The CDR3 sequence is 14 residues long. From germline, CDR1 is MDHEN and CDR2 SYDVKM. Trimming pared 2 bases from V and 1 base from J, leaving 8 bases between. CDR3 protein: CASSLVQRNTEAFF. The CDR3 DNA sequence: TGTGCCAGCAGTTTAGTACAGAGGAACACTGAAGCTTTCTTT.

The chain couples TRBV27 to TRBJ2-7; 9 bases are a match to TRBD2. The CDR3 covers 15 residues. CDR1 and CDR2 from the germline V gene are MNHEY and SMNVEV (reference sequence). V lost 6 bases to trimming and J lost 6 bases; unmatched junction nucleotides: 12. This CDR3 reads CASSRGGALTGEQYF. The CDR3, as DNA: TGTGCCAGCAGCCGCGGGGGGGCCTTGACTGGCGAGCAGTACTTC.

The chain uses TRBV25-1 and TRBJ1-2, with no clear D. Trimming shortened V by 3 bases and J by 0 bases, and 8 bases separated the two germline ends. The CDR3 extends over 14 amino acids. Germline-derived CDR1 and CDR2 are MGHDK and SYGVNS. CDR3 protein: CASSEVASNYGYTF. As DNA, the CDR3 is TGTGCCAGCAGTGAGGTAGCGTCTAACTATGGCTACACCTTC.

The sample holds a few counts of this clonotype. The chain recombines TRBV4-1 with TRBJ1-2, with D hard to call. V gave up 0 bases and J gave up 5 bases, with 7 bases separating them. The CDR3 spans 13 residues. Germline V gene sequence: CDR1 MGHRA, CDR2 YSYEKL. The CDR3 here is CASSQEPGYGYTF. The CDR3 DNA follows: TGCGCCAGCAGCCAAGAACCAGGTTATGGCTACACCTTC.

Only a few counts were recorded for this clonotype. The chain couples TRBV6-1 to TRBJ2-5; 12 nucleotides line up with TRBD2. The CDR3 extends over 13 amino acids. The V gene's germline CDR1 is MNHNS and CDR2 SASEGT. Trimming at V came to 11 bases and at J to 5 bases, leaving 6 bases not matched to a gene. CDR3 sequence (DNA): TGTGCCGTGACTAGCGGGGGTGGGGAGACCCAGTACTTC. Protein: CAVTSGGGETQYF.

The gene calls are TRBV7-9 and TRBJ2-5; no reliable D call. Germline V gene data show CDR1 as SEHNR and CDR2 as FQNEAQ (reference sequence). Trimming took off 5 bases at V and 1 base at J, with 11 bases between the two ends. The length of the CDR3 is 14 residues. The CDR3 bases are TGTGCCAGCAGCCCCGCAAGGACCCAAGAGACCCAGTACTTC. This sequence encodes CASSPARTQETQYF.

The chain uses TRBV12-3 or TRBV12-4 and TRBJ1-2; no clear D. Trimming left V 1 base short and J 3 bases short, with 6 bases between. This CDR3 is built from 13 residues. CDR3 nucleotide sequence: TGTGCCAGCAGTTTAGAACAGTACTATGGCTACACCTTC. Protein product: CASSLEQYYGYTF.

This clonotype was observed a handful of times. This rearrangement joins TRBV2 to TRBJ1-1; D possibly corresponds to TRBD1 (5 bases). The germline V gene has CDR1 SNHLY and CDR2 FYNNEI. V was cut by 3 bases and J by 11 bases, with 16 bases left in between. The CDR3 loop spans 13 amino acids. CDR3 nucleotides: TGTGCCAGCAGTGAGGCGGCGGGGGTCAGGGCTTTCTTT. Translated: CASSEAAGVRAFF.

This clonotype was recorded a few times. The chain links TRBV12-3 or TRBV12-4 to TRBJ2-7; D not certain. The length of the CDR3 is 11 residues. V was pared by 2 bases and J by 5 bases, with 4 bases between. The CDR3 DNA reads TGTGCCAGCAGTTTAACGCACGAGCAGTACTTC. This sequence encodes CASSLTHEQYF.

This chain joins TRBV4-2 and TRBJ2-7; D is unresolved. CDR1 and CDR2 from the germline V gene are LGHNA and YNFKEQ. V was pared by 4 bases and J by 2 bases, with 9 bases between. This CDR3 is 13 amino acids long. The CDR3 nucleotides are TGTGCCAGCAGCCCCCTAAGTACCTACGAGCAGTACTTC. Protein sequence: CASSPLSTYEQYF.

This clonotype was detected many times. DNA of the CDR3: TGTGCCAGCAGCTTAGGGCGGAACTACGAGCAGTACTTC. Protein product: CASSLGRNYEQYF. The rearrangement uses TRBV7-2 and TRBJ2-7, with no clear D. Germline values: CDR1 SGHTA, CDR2 FQGNSA. The CDR3 spans 13 residues. V dropped 1 base and J dropped 3 bases, with 7 bases sitting between them.

The chain is built from TRBV12-3 or TRBV12-4 and TRBJ2-7, with 8 bases identical to TRBD2. This CDR3 region has 17 residues. J lost 0 bases, V lost 5 bases, and 12 bases had no gene match. The CDR3 reads CASSHTRTSMRSYEQYF. In DNA form, the CDR3 reads TGTGCCAGCAGTCATACGAGGACTAGCATGCGCTCCTACGAGCAGTACTTC.

This rearrangement joins TRBV20-1 to TRBJ2-7; no firm D call. This CDR3 region has 12 residues. Germline V CDR1 and CDR2: DFQATT, SNEGSKA (reference sequence). Trimming took 5 bases from V and 3 from J, leaving 11 bases between them. The CDR3 region has the DNA TGCAGTGCTTTTGAGGACGGCTACGAGCAGTACTTC. Its protein product is CSAFEDGYEQYF.

Ten or more counts support this clonotype. The J gene is TRBJ1-5, the V gene TRBV20-1, with TRBD1 identical over 8 bases. CDR3 length: 14 amino acids. Germline V gene sequence: CDR1 DFQATT, CDR2 SNEGSKA (reference sequence). After removal of 0 bases from V and 6 bases from J, the junction contained 4 bases not matched to a gene. This chain's CDR3 is CSARETGGVQPQHF. The CDR3 nucleotides are TGCAGTGCTAGAGAAACAGGGGGGGTTCAGCCCCAGCATTTT.

This clonotype was observed a few times. V usage is TRBV14 and J usage is TRBJ2-6; 7 bases are shared with TRBD1. V dropped 10 bases and J dropped 0; count of bases not matched to a gene: 3. Looked up from germline, CDR1 is SGHDN and CDR2 is FVKESK. The CDR3 has 14 amino acids. For the CDR3, the DNA is TGTGCCACCCGGGACAGCTCTGGGGCCAACGTCCTGACTTTC. This encodes CATRDSSGANVLTF.

In this sample, this clonotype turned up a few times. The chain has TRBV12-3 or TRBV12-4 and TRBJ1-2; D gene unclear. Trimming left V 1 base short and J 4 bases short, with 10 bases between. This CDR3 is built from 14 residues. CDR3 nucleotides: TGTGCCAGCAGTTTAGGTCGGACGGGCTATGGCTACACCTTC. Its protein product is CASSLGRTGYGYTF.

The chain recombines TRBV12-3 or TRBV12-4 with TRBJ2-1, with unresolved D. The CDR3 totals 14 residues. V lost 1 base and J 9 bases, leaving 13 bases between the germline ends. CDR3 in amino acids: CASSLGVSGTEQFF. The CDR3 DNA reads TGTGCCAGCAGTTTAGGGGTCTCCGGCACTGAGCAGTTCTTC.

At least ten counts were recorded for this clonotype. This chain links TRBV7-2 with TRBJ2-5; D possibly corresponds to TRBD2 (6 bases). This CDR3 is 16 amino acids long. Per germline, CDR1 SGHTA and CDR2 FQGNSA. V gave up 5 bases and J gave up 4 bases, with 20 bases separating them. DNA for the CDR3: TGTGCCAGCAGCCAAACTAGGAGCGCCGGGGGAGAGACCCAGTACTTC. Encoded protein: CASSQTRSAGGETQYF.

This sequence joins TRBV7-9 and TRBJ2-7; either TRBD1 or TRBD2 may fit D (5 bases each). Germline CDR1 reads SEHNR; CDR2 reads FQNEAQ (reference sequence). Between the trimmed V and J ends, which lost 5 bases and 0 bases, there was a span of 11 bases. The CDR3 is 14 amino acids. CDR3 amino acids: CASSRHGGSYEQYF. In DNA, the CDR3 is TGTGCCAGCAGCCGCCATGGGGGCTCCTACGAGCAGTACTTC.

The sample holds a few counts of this clonotype. The rearrangement links TRBV20-1 to TRBJ2-3; TRBD2 aligns across 8 bases. The CDR3 consists of 16 residues. Germline loops: CDR1 DFQATT, CDR2 SNEGSKA (reference sequence). Trimming took 2 bases from V and 1 from J; bases not matched to a gene: 8. CDR3 protein: CSARPFSGEGTDTQYF. The CDR3 DNA sequence: TGCAGTGCTAGACCCTTTAGCGGGGAAGGCACAGATACGCAGTATTTT.

By proportion, this clonotype is medium-sized. The gene calls are TRBV7-2 and TRBJ2-4; perhaps TRBD2 as D (5 bases). The V gene lost 1 base and the J gene lost 0 bases, with 10 bases spanning the gap. Germline-derived CDR1 and CDR2 are SGHTA and FQGNSA. This CDR3 has 16 residues. CDR3 bases: TGTGCCAGCAGCTTAGAAGCGGCTCTAGCCAAAAACATTCAGTACTTC. As protein: CASSLEAALAKNIQYF.